This TCR beta chain was sequenced in a study of T cells after yellow fever vaccination. From the 5' RACE reads, TCRdb called clonotypes with MiXCR, one entry per CDR3 protein. The repertoire holds about 170,000 distinct CDR3 sequences, with about 6% as singletons. The J segment lost 4 bases and the V segment lost 3 bases, leaving 17 bases of the junction unmatched. CDR3 length: 19 residues. Per the germline V gene, CDR1 is SGHTA and CDR2 is FQGNSA. This clonotype was detected many times. The gene calls are TRBV7-2 and TRBJ2-1; 8 bases map to TRBD2. The TCR originated in a man aged 18 to 30 who received the YFV17D yellow fever vaccine. Sequencing used CD4+ T cells sorted from PBMCs, obtained on the day of the first yellow fever vaccination. For the CDR3, the DNA is TGTGCCAGCAGCTTCGGTGGTAGAAGCGGGGGAGCCGGATACAATGAGCAGTTCTTC. Amino acids: CASSFGGRSGGAGYNEQFF.